Sequencing of this TCR beta chain was carried out in a study of T cells after yellow fever vaccination. Notes on the study in general: The booster response re-showed most primary clones: approximately 95% CD4, over 80% CD8. Although most clonotypes did not, a small share appeared in both CD4 and CD8 compartments.

This clonotype appeared a few times. Its matching antigen is unknown. 5'RACE template switching generated TCR cDNA, adding a universal primer site and UMIs. Each CDR3 protein is one row after TCRdb ran MiXCR on the 5' RACE reads. The data show about 350,000 distinct CDR3 sequences, with 4.1% seen just once and around 25% held by the top ten. Trimming shortened V by 4 bases and J by 0 bases, and 12 bases separated the two germline ends. The CDR3 is 15 residues long. CDR1 is SGHRS and CDR2 is YFSETQ in the germline V gene. The rearrangement links TRBV5-1 to TRBJ2-3, with a weak D call TRBD1 (6 bases). The sequence was obtained from a man aged 18 to 29 who received the YFV17D yellow fever vaccine. The source was PBMCs, collected 5 days after the yellow fever booster vaccination. The CDR3 region is CASSEPGHSTDTQYF. CDR3 nucleotide sequence: TGCGCCAGCAGCGAACCGGGACACAGCACAGATACGCAGTATTTT.